A selection of T cell receptor beta chains follows, all from one sample in a study of CD8 T cells in ankylosing spondylitis. TCRdb reprocessed the 5' RACE reads with MiXCR, giving one entry per CDR3 protein. The repertoire has approximately 540,000 distinct CDR3 sequences, over 9.5% of them found once; the top ten carry approximately 7%. The sequencing input was blood, either unsorted or a sorted T cell fraction (not recorded which). Receptor source: a male donor with ankylosing spondylitis. Each CDR3 is given with its conserved first and last residue. Fields, in order: V gene, D gene, J gene, clone size, CDR3 DNA, CDR3 protein. D genes are given only for firm matches. A row's size may be missing; if present it is once, few, many or a size class.

V gene: TRBV19; D gene: .; J gene: TRBJ2-1; clone size: .; CDR3 DNA: TGTGCCAGTAGTATAGAGGGGGGCTCTAGGCATGAGCAGTTCTTC; CDR3 protein: CASSIEGGSRHEQFF
V gene: TRBV28; D gene: .; J gene: TRBJ1-5; clone size: few; CDR3 DNA: TGTGCCAGCAGTTTAAGCTCCAGGGGAAGCAATCAGCCCCAGCATTTT; CDR3 protein: CASSLSSRGSNQPQHF
V gene: TRBV5-1; D gene: .; J gene: TRBJ1-2; clone size: .; CDR3 DNA: TGCGCCAGCAGCCGAGACGAAAACTATGGCTACACCTTC; CDR3 protein: CASSRDENYGYTF
V gene: TRBV5-1; D gene: TRBD2; J gene: TRBJ2-3; clone size: many; CDR3 DNA: TGCGCCAGCAGCTTCTTGGGGCCAGCGGGAGTCCCAACAAGCACAGATACGCAGTATTTT; CDR3 protein: CASSFLGPAGVPTSTDTQYF
V gene: TRBV12-3/TRBV12-4; D gene: .; J gene: TRBJ2-1; clone size: few; CDR3 DNA: TGTGCCAGCAGCAGGGGAGATGAGCAGTTCTTC; CDR3 protein: CASSRGDEQFF
V gene: TRBV20-1; D gene: .; J gene: TRBJ2-5; clone size: .; CDR3 DNA: TGCAGTGCTATACAGACAGGGAGGGCAGAGACCCAGTACTTC; CDR3 protein: CSAIQTGRAETQYF
V gene: TRBV24-1; D gene: .; J gene: TRBJ2-2; clone size: few; CDR3 DNA: TGTGCCACCAGTGATTCATCTAAAACCAACACCGGGGAGCTGTTTTTT; CDR3 protein: CATSDSSKTNTGELFF
V gene: TRBV2; D gene: .; J gene: TRBJ2-2; clone size: few; CDR3 DNA: TGTGCCAGCAGTGAAGGCGGGTTTGTAGGGGAGCTGTTTTTT; CDR3 protein: CASSEGGFVGELFF
V gene: TRBV20-1; D gene: TRBD2; J gene: TRBJ2-3; clone size: .; CDR3 DNA: TGCAGTGATGTACGAGGAAGCGGGAGTGCCACAGATACGCAGTATTTT; CDR3 protein: CSDVRGSGSATDTQYF
V gene: TRBV5-1; D gene: .; J gene: TRBJ1-1; clone size: few; CDR3 DNA: TGCGCCAGCAGCTTTTTTTTATCCACTGAAGCTTTCTTT; CDR3 protein: CASSFFLSTEAFF
V gene: TRBV25-1; D gene: .; J gene: TRBJ2-5; clone size: few; CDR3 DNA: TGTGCCAGCAGTTTGGCAGGGGCGGCGGAGACCCAGTACTTC; CDR3 protein: CASSLAGAAETQYF
V gene: TRBV6-1; D gene: .; J gene: TRBJ1-4; clone size: .; CDR3 DNA: TGTGCCAGCAGTGAACCGGGACGCAATGAAAAACTGTTTTTT; CDR3 protein: CASSEPGRNEKLFF
V gene: TRBV12-3/TRBV12-4; D gene: .; J gene: TRBJ2-3; clone size: many; CDR3 DNA: TGTGCCAGCAGTCCCCCCGGGCGTACGCAGTATTTT; CDR3 protein: CASSPPGRTQYF
V gene: TRBV5-1; D gene: .; J gene: TRBJ2-3; clone size: many; CDR3 DNA: TGCGCCAGCAGCTGGGACTCTAGCACAGATACGCAGTATTTT; CDR3 protein: CASSWDSSTDTQYF
V gene: TRBV7-9; D gene: .; J gene: TRBJ2-2; clone size: few; CDR3 DNA: TGTGCCAGCAGCTTATGGCTAGGGAACACCGGGGAGCTGTTTTTT; CDR3 protein: CASSLWLGNTGELFF
V gene: TRBV10-3; D gene: TRBD1; J gene: TRBJ2-3; clone size: .; CDR3 DNA: TGTGCCATCCAAATCGACAGGGTAGATACGCAGTATTTT; CDR3 protein: CAIQIDRVDTQYF
V gene: TRBV5-6; D gene: .; J gene: TRBJ2-5; clone size: .; CDR3 DNA: TGTGCCAGCAGCTTGGTGTCAAGGTACCAAGAGACCCAGTACTTC; CDR3 protein: CASSLVSRYQETQYF
V gene: TRBV19; D gene: .; J gene: TRBJ1-6; clone size: .; CDR3 DNA: TGTGCCAGTAGTATAGTTGCGCAGAGTCATTCACCCCTCCACTTT; CDR3 protein: CASSIVAQSHSPLHF
V gene: TRBV2; D gene: .; J gene: TRBJ2-3; clone size: .; CDR3 DNA: TGTGCCACGGCTAGCACAGATACGCAGTATTTT; CDR3 protein: CATASTDTQYF
V gene: TRBV4-1; D gene: TRBD1; J gene: TRBJ2-7; clone size: .; CDR3 DNA: TGCGCCAGCAGCCAAGGAGGGACAGCGAGCTCCTACGAGCAGTACTTC; CDR3 protein: CASSQGGTASSYEQYF
V gene: TRBV6-1; D gene: .; J gene: TRBJ2-1; clone size: few; CDR3 DNA: TGTGCCAGCAGTGAAAACTTTGGGGCCTACAATGAGCAGTTCTTC; CDR3 protein: CASSENFGAYNEQFF
V gene: TRBV5-1; D gene: TRBD1; J gene: TRBJ1-1; clone size: many; CDR3 DNA: TGCGCCAGCAGCCCGGACAGGAGAAACACTGAAGCTTTCTTT; CDR3 protein: CASSPDRRNTEAFF
V gene: TRBV5-5; D gene: TRBD1; J gene: TRBJ1-2; clone size: few; CDR3 DNA: TGTGCCAGCAGCTCCCGAGACAGGGGGGTCGATGGCTACACCTTC; CDR3 protein: CASSSRDRGVDGYTF
V gene: TRBV20-1; D gene: .; J gene: TRBJ1-3; clone size: few; CDR3 DNA: TGCAGTGCCGGAGGGGGGGCAAGGGGAAACACCATATATTTT; CDR3 protein: CSAGGGARGNTIYF
V gene: TRBV5-1; D gene: TRBD1; J gene: TRBJ1-2; clone size: many; CDR3 DNA: TGCGCCAGCAGCCTCGGGACAGGGGAGAACTATGGCTACACCTTC; CDR3 protein: CASSLGTGENYGYTF
V gene: TRBV10-3; D gene: .; J gene: TRBJ2-2; clone size: .; CDR3 DNA: TGTGCCATCAGTGAGTCCTCTAGACGCTACACCGGGGAGCTGTTTTTT; CDR3 protein: CAISESSRRYTGELFF
V gene: TRBV5-1; D gene: .; J gene: TRBJ1-3; clone size: .; CDR3 DNA: TGCGCCAGCAGTTCTATTACAGCGGACTCTGGAAACACCATATATTTT; CDR3 protein: CASSSITADSGNTIYF